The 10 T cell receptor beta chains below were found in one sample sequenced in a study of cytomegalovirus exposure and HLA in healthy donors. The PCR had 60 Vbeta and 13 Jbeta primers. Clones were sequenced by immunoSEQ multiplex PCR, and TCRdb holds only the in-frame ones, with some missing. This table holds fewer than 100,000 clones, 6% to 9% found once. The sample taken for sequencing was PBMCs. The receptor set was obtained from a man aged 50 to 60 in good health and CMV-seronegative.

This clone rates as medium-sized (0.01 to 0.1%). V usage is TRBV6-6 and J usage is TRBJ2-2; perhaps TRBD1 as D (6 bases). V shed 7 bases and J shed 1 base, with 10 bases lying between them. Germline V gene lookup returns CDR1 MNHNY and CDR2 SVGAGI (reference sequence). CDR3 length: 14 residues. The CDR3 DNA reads TGTGCCAGCACTTTGGACAGGAACACCGGGGAGCTGTTTTTT. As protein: CASTLDRNTGELFF.

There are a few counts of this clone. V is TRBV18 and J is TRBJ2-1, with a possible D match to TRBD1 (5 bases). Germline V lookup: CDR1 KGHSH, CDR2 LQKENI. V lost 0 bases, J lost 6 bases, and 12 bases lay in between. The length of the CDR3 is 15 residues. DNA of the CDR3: TGTGCCAGCTCACCACCGGGCATTCAGGGCAATGAGCAGTTCTTC. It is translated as CASSPPGIQGNEQFF.

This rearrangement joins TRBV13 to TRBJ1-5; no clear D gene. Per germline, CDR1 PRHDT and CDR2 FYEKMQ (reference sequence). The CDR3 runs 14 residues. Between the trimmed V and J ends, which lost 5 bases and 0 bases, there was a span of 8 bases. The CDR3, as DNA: TGTGCCAGCAGCATTAGAGATAGCAATCAGCCCCAGCATTTT. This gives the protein CASSIRDSNQPQHF.

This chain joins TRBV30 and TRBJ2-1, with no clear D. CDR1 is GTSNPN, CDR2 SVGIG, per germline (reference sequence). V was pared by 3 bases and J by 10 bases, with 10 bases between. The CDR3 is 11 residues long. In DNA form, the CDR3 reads TGTGCCTGGAGCCCCGGTTGGGAGCAGTTCTTC. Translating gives CAWSPGWEQFF.

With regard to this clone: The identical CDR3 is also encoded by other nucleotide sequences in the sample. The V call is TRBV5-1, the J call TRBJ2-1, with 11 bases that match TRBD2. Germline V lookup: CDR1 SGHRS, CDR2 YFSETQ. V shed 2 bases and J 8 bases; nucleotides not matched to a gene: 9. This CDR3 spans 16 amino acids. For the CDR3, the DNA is TGCGCCAGCAGCTTAGGAAATAGCGGGGGGGCAGATGAGCAGTTCTTC. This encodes CASSLGNSGGADEQFF.

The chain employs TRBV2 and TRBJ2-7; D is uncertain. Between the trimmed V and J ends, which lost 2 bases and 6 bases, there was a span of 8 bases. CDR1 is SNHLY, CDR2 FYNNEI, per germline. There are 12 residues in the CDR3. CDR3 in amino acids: CASSEFRGEQYF. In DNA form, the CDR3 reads TGTGCCAGCAGTGAATTCCGAGGCGAGCAGTACTTC. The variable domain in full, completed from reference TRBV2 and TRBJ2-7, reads EPEVTQTPSHQVTQMGQEVILRCVPISNHLYFYWYRQILGQKVEFLVSFYNNEISEKSEIFDDQFSVERPDGSNFTLKIRSTKLEDSAMYFCASSEFRGEQYFGPGTRLTVT.

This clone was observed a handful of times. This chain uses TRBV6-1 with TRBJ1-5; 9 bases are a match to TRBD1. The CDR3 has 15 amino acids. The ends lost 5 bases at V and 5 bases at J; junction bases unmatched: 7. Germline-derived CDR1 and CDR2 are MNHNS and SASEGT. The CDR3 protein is CASSFQDRGHQPQHF. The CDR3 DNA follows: TGTGCCAGCAGTTTCCAGGACAGGGGACATCAGCCCCAGCATTTT.

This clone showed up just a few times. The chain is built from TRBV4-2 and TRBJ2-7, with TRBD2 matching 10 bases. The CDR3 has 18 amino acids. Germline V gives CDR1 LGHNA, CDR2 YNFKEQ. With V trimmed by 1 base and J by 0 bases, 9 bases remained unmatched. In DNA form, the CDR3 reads TGTGCCAGCAGCCAAGGGGTCTTTAGCGGGGGGCTCTCCTACGAGCAGTACTTC. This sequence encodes CASSQGVFSGGLSYEQYF.

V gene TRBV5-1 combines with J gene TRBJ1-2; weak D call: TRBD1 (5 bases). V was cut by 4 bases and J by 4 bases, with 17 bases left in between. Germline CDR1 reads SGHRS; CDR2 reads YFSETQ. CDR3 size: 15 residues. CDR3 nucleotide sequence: TGCGCCAGCAGCCCCCGGGGGGGGGACGGCTATGGCTACACCTTC. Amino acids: CASSPRGGDGYGYTF.

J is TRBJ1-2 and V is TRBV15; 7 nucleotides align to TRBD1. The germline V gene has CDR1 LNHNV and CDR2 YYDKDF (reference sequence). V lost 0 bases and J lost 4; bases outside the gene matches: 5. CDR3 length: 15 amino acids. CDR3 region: CATSRDVAGGYGYTF. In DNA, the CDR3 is TGTGCCACCAGCAGAGATGTCGCAGGGGGCTATGGCTACACCTTC.